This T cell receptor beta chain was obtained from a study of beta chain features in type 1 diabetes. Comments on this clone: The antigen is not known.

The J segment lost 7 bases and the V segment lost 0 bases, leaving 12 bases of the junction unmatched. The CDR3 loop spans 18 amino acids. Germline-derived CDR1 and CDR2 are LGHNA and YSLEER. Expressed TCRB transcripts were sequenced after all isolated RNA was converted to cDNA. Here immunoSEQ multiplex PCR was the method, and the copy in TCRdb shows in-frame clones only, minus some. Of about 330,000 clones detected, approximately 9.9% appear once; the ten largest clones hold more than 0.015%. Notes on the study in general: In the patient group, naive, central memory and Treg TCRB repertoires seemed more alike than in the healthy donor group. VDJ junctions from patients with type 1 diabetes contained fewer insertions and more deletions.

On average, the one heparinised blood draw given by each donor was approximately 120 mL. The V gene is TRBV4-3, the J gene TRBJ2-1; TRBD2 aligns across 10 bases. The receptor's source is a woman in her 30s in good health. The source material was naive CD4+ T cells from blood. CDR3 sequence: CASSQDAASGSFENEQFF. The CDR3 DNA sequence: TGCGCCAGCAGCCAAGATGCAGCTAGCGGGAGTTTTGAGAATGAGCAGTTCTTC.